This T cell receptor beta chain was captured by sequencing in a study of T-cell memory formation after mild COVID-19. This clonotype occurred a few times. Germline V CDR1 and CDR2: DFQATT, SNEGSKA (reference sequence). This CDR3 has 17 residues. V lost 1 base and J lost 2; bases outside the gene matches: 10. TCRdb reanalysed the 5' RACE reads using MiXCR and keeps one entry per CDR3 protein. The table lists roughly 600,000 distinct CDR3 sequences, roughly 18% of them singletons. The sequence derives from an adult woman who had mild COVID-19 (a few samples of this study predate the infection). Cell type and time point are not known. Input material: PBMCs or a T cell subset sorted from them (not recorded which). The chain joins TRBV20-1 to TRBJ2-3; 9 nucleotides align to TRBD2. CDR3 nucleotides: TGCAGTGCTAGAGTATCCCCTCTAGCGGGGTACACAGATACGCAGTATTTT. Translating gives CSARVSPLAGYTDTQYF.